These T cell receptor beta chains were read from a single sample in a study of regulatory T cells in long-lasting Graves disease. TCRdb reanalysed the multiplex PCR reads using MiXCR and keeps one entry per CDR3 protein. Altogether over 300,000 distinct CDR3 sequences are present, 15% to 19% being singletons, with the ten largest covering 20% to 25%. The sample here was peripheral blood mononuclear cells (PBMCs), taken at new diagnosis, from a patient treated with antithyroid drugs. Receptors were obtained from a female donor with Graves disease. The CDR3 runs from the conserved cysteine through the conserved F or W. A D gene is named only where the DNA matches it firmly. A row's size may be missing; if present it is once, few, many or a size class.

J	D	V	size	DNA	CDR3
TRBJ1-2	-	TRBV15	many	TGTGCCACCAGCAGAGATCATCACAGGAAAGCTAACTATGGCTACACCTTC	CATSRDHHRKANYGYTF
TRBJ2-3	TRBD1	TRBV24-1	many	TGTGCCACCAGTGATTTTACAGGGGGCAGCTTTACAGATACGCAGTATTTT	CATSDFTGGSFTDTQYF
TRBJ2-1	TRBD1	TRBV28	-	TGTGCCAGCAGCGCTATCATCCGGGACAGGGTCTACAATGAGCAGTTCTTC	CASSAIIRDRVYNEQFF
TRBJ1-5	TRBD1	TRBV12-3/TRBV12-4	-	TGTGCCAGCAGTTTAGTTCGACAGGGGGCTCAGCCCCAGCATTTT	CASSLVRQGAQPQHF
TRBJ2-1	-	TRBV7-9	many	TGTGCCAGCAGCACCCCCGGGACTCCAGGCGATGAGCAGTTCTTC	CASSTPGTPGDEQFF
TRBJ2-2	TRBD2	TRBV12-5	few	TGTGCTAGTGGTTTGGTACGCGGGGGAGCGGGCGGGGAGCTGTTTTTT	CASGLVRGGAGGELFF
TRBJ2-5	-	TRBV2	few	TGTGCCAGCAATGAGAATACCAACCAAGAGACCCAGTACTTC	CASNENTNQETQYF
TRBJ2-7	-	TRBV3-1	many	TGTGCCAGCAGCCAAGAGGGCCCTGGGGCCTACGAGCAGTACTTC	CASSQEGPGAYEQYF
TRBJ2-1	TRBD2	TRBV30	many	TGTGCCTGGAGTTTTACGGGACTAGCGGGAGTTAGGAATGAGCAGTTCTTC	CAWSFTGLAGVRNEQFF
TRBJ2-7	-	TRBV7-9	many	TGTGCCAGCACCCATGCTACTATCCAAGGGGTTGGGGATTACGAGCAGTACTTC	CASTHATIQGVGDYEQYF